This T cell receptor beta chain emerged from a study of PD-L1 blockade in urothelial cancer. Study-level background: Blood drawn 3 weeks (second dose) and 6 weeks after treatment start was analyzed.

Here immunoSEQ multiplex PCR was the method, and the copy in TCRdb shows in-frame clones only, minus some. The sample includes 50,000 to 60,000 clones, roughly 91% of them seen just once. CDR1 LNHDA and CDR2 SQIVND come from the germline V gene (reference sequence). The V gene end was trimmed by 7 bases and the J gene end by 3 bases; junction bases not matched to a gene: 2. There are 13 residues in the CDR3. Time point specified: peripheral blood 6 weeks after treatment start. The patients had locally advanced or metastatic urothelial carcinoma. The sample holds a few counts of this clone. The rearrangement uses TRBV19 and TRBJ2-3; 9 nucleotides align to TRBD1. The clonotype originates from a man in his fifties or sixties with urothelial cancer. Sequencing was performed on PBMCs, taken around atezolizumab (anti-PD-L1) treatment. CDR3 loop: CASKGQGTDTQYF. The CDR3, as DNA: TGTGCCAGTAAGGGACAGGGAACAGATACGCAGTATTTT.